These 28 T cell receptor beta chains came from one sample sequenced in a study of T cell responses to AZD1222 COVID-19 vaccine. Measured with immunoSEQ multiplex PCR; TCRdb has only the in-frame clones, and not every one. Among around 100,000 clones listed, about 83% were seen once. The specimen was peripheral blood, collected on day 0 of AZD1222 vaccination. The receptors originated from an adult in good health.

The chain employs TRBV10-3 and TRBJ1-1, with 8 positions matching TRBD1. J gave up 4 bases and V 3 bases, and 13 bases lay outside the gene matches. Germline CDR1 and CDR2: ENHRY and SYGVKD. The CDR3 covers 17 residues. CDR3: CAISELRQGPRGTEAFF. In nucleotides, the CDR3 is TGTGCCATCAGTGAACTAAGACAGGGGCCCAGGGGCACTGAAGCTTTCTTT.

The gene calls are TRBV5-6 and TRBJ2-1; no definite D call. V was clipped by 4 bases and J by 6 bases, with 8 bases between them. CDR1 is SGHDT and CDR2 is YYEEEE in the germline V gene. The CDR3 sequence is 12 residues long. The CDR3 region is CASSADRNEQFF. CDR3 coding DNA: TGTGCCAGCAGCGCGGACCGCAATGAGCAGTTCTTC.

The sample holds one count of this clone. The rearrangement joins TRBV6-5 to TRBJ1-5; a possible D gene is TRBD1 (6 bases). V dropped 5 bases and J dropped 5 bases, with 16 bases sitting between them. In germline, CDR1 is MNHEY, CDR2 SVGAGI. There are 15 residues in the CDR3. The CDR3: CASSPTGRGDQPQHF. As DNA, the CDR3 is TGTGCCAGCAGTCCCACCGGCAGGGGTGATCAGCCCCAGCATTTT.

V is TRBV2 and J is TRBJ1-1, with D uncertain. This CDR3 comprises 13 residues. Trimming removed 7 bases at V and 0 bases at J, with 9 bases between. From germline, CDR1 is SNHLY and CDR2 FYNNEI. The CDR3 coding sequence is TGTGCCAGCAAGCGGGCGCTGAACACTGAAGCTTTCTTT. Its translation: CASKRALNTEAFF. Complete variable domain (other parts from reference TRBV2 and TRBJ1-1): EPEVTQTPSHQVTQMGQEVILRCVPISNHLYFYWYRQILGQKVEFLVSFYNNEISEKSEIFDDQFSVERPDGSNFTLKIRSTKLEDSAMYFCASKRALNTEAFFGQGTRLTVV.

CDR3: CASSEQGLAGAYEQYF. The CDR3 region has the DNA TGTGCCAGCAGTGAACAGGGACTAGCGGGGGCCTACGAGCAGTACTTC. This chain uses TRBV6-1 with TRBJ2-7; 14 bases agree with TRBD2. The CDR3 covers 16 residues. Germline loops: CDR1 MNHNS, CDR2 SASEGT. V shed 2 bases, J shed 2 bases, and the junction held 2 bases outside the gene matches.

The chain uses TRBV6-6 and TRBJ2-5; D uncertain. CDR1 MNHNY and CDR2 SVGAGI come from the germline V gene (reference sequence). The V end was cut by 10 bases, the J end by 5 bases, with 20 bases between. This CDR3 has 14 residues. The CDR3 bases are TGTGCCACCCGGAAAAGCATCCGAATTGAGACCCAGTACTTC. Encoded protein: CATRKSIRIETQYF.

This rearrangement joins TRBV5-1 to TRBJ2-3; the D gene is possibly TRBD2 (6 bases). This CDR3 region has 15 residues. Germline CDR1 and CDR2: SGHRS and YFSETQ. V was pared by 0 bases and J by 2 bases, with 10 bases between. DNA for the CDR3: TGCGCCAGCAGCTTGGAAGGCGGGGACACAGATACGCAGTATTTT. It yields the protein CASSLEGGDTDTQYF.

This rearrangement joins TRBV19 to TRBJ2-3; D not resolved. Trimming removed 0 bases at V and 8 bases at J, with 15 bases between. Looked up from germline, CDR1 is LNHDA and CDR2 is SQIVND (reference sequence). CDR3 length: 15 amino acids. The CDR3 sequence is CASSIDRSTLRTQYF. Written as DNA, the CDR3 is TGTGCCAGTAGTATAGATCGGTCTACCCTCCGTACGCAGTATTTT. Using reference TRBV19 and TRBJ2-3 for the parts outside the CDR3, the full variable domain is DGGITQSPKYLFRKEGQNVTLSCEQNLNHDAMYWYRQDPGQGLRLIYYSQIVNDFQKGDIAEGYSVSREKKESFPLTVTSAQKNPTAFYLCASSIDRSTLRTQYFGPGTRLTVL.

The chain links TRBV7-3 to TRBJ1-5; D gene uncertain. The CDR3 totals 13 residues. V shed 1 base and J shed 4 bases, with 5 bases lying between them. Germline V lookup: CDR1 SGHTA, CDR2 FQGTGA. The chain's CDR3 is CASSLSRNQPQHF. For the CDR3, the DNA is TGTGCCAGCAGCTTAAGCAGGAATCAGCCCCAGCATTTT.

The V call is TRBV6-2 or TRBV6-3, the J call TRBJ1-2, with D hard to call. The germline V gene encodes CDR1 MNHEY and CDR2 SVGEGT. The CDR3 contains 13 residues. V was clipped by 5 bases and J by 4 bases, with 11 bases between them. The CDR3 loop is CASSTGVGYGYTF. CDR3 sequence (DNA): TGTGCCAGCAGTACTGGGGTCGGCTATGGCTACACCTTC.

The V gene is TRBV28, the J gene TRBJ2-5; D may be TRBD1 or TRBD2 (7 bases each). Germline loops: CDR1 MDHEN, CDR2 SYDVKM. This CDR3 spans 15 amino acids. With 2 bases removed from V and 7 bases from J, the gap between germline ends came to 17 bases. The CDR3 DNA is TGTGCCAGCAGTTTAAGGGTGGGACAGCGGGGGACCCAGTACTTC. It encodes CASSLRVGQRGTQYF.

The chain couples TRBV19 to TRBJ1-2; D is unclear. Trimming left V 2 bases short and J 4 bases short, with 14 bases between. Germline CDR1 is LNHDA and CDR2 is SQIVND (reference sequence). The CDR3 length is 15 residues. CDR3 in DNA: TGTGCCAGTAGTATACCCTCTCTGGCCCGCTATGGCTACACCTTC. Translation: CASSIPSLARYGYTF.

This clone has only a few counts. V and J are TRBV5-4 and TRBJ1-2; D not certain. This CDR3 has 13 amino acids. The germline V and J ends were trimmed by 0 bases and 5 bases, with 8 bases remaining between them. Germline V gene lookup returns CDR1 SGHNT and CDR2 YYREEE (reference sequence). This CDR3 is CASSLATEYGYTF. The CDR3 DNA reads as TGTGCCAGCAGCTTGGCGACCGAGTATGGCTACACCTTC.

The sample holds a few counts of this clone. The chain has TRBV9 and TRBJ2-1; D possibly corresponds to TRBD1 (5 bases). The CDR3 consists of 14 residues. Per the germline V gene, CDR1 is SGDLS and CDR2 is YYNGEE. Trimming shortened V by 3 bases and J by 0 bases, and 7 bases separated the two germline ends. The CDR3 sequence is CASSGQSSYNEQFF. The CDR3, as DNA: TGTGCCAGCAGCGGACAGAGCTCCTACAATGAGCAGTTCTTC.

The genes are TRBV6-5 and TRBJ2-3, with a tentative D call TRBD2 (5 bases). In germline, CDR1 is MNHEY, CDR2 SVGAGI. V was pared by 10 bases and J by 7 bases, with 18 bases between. The CDR3 runs 13 residues. CDR3 in DNA: TGTGCCACCGCACTAGGGAGCCTAAATACGCAGTATTTT. It is translated as CATALGSLNTQYF.

The chain is built from TRBV19 and TRBJ2-1, with no clear D. The CDR3 totals 11 residues. V shed 4 bases and J shed 7 bases, with 5 bases lying between them. Germline CDR1 is LNHDA and CDR2 is SQIVND (reference sequence). The CDR3 is CASSRGNEQFF. The CDR3 DNA sequence: TGTGCCAGTAGTAGGGGTAATGAGCAGTTCTTC. Supplemented by reference TRBV19 and TRBJ2-1, the full variable domain reads DGGITQSPKYLFRKEGQNVTLSCEQNLNHDAMYWYRQDPGQGLRLIYYSQIVNDFQKGDIAEGYSVSREKKESFPLTVTSAQKNPTAFYLCASSRGNEQFFGPGTRLTVL.

This clone was seen just once. V gene TRBV19 combines with J gene TRBJ2-2; 7 nucleotides line up with TRBD1. This CDR3 spans 16 amino acids. Germline assignment: CDR1 LNHDA and CDR2 SQIVND (reference sequence). J lost 1 base, V lost 3 bases, and 5 bases had no gene match. The CDR3 DNA reads TGTGCCAGTAGTATCCGACAGGGTGGGAACACCGGGGAGCTGTTTTTT. This translates into CASSIRQGGNTGELFF.

The rearrangement uses TRBV6-2 or TRBV6-3 and TRBJ2-2; D possibly uses TRBD1 or TRBD2 (5 bases each). The CDR3 has 13 residues. The ends were cut back, 4 bases at V and 8 bases at J, with 11 bases in the middle. Per the germline V gene, CDR1 is MNHEY and CDR2 is SVGEGT. The DNA for the CDR3 is TGTGCCAGCAGTTGGGACGTTTTGGGGGAGCTGTTTTTT. This encodes CASSWDVLGELFF.

The V call is TRBV3-1 (or the pseudogene TRBV3-2), the J call TRBJ1-4; no firm D call. V lost 1 base to trimming and J lost 11 bases, with 11 bases between them. CDR1 and CDR2 from the germline V gene are LGHDT and YNNKEL (reference sequence). The CDR3 sequence is 13 residues long. CDR3 sequence reads: CASSQGSASKLFF. The CDR3 bases are TGTGCCAGCAGCCAAGGGTCCGCCTCCAAACTGTTTTTT.

V usage is TRBV24-1 and J usage is TRBJ1-2, with D tentatively TRBD1 (6 bases). This CDR3 has 12 amino acids. CDR1 and CDR2 (germline): KGHDR, SFDVKD. The V end lost 5 bases, the J end lost 6 bases, and 9 bases lay between the germline ends. The chain's CDR3 is CATSVSGDGYTF. In DNA, the CDR3 is TGTGCCACCAGTGTGTCAGGGGATGGCTACACCTTC.

The V call is TRBV13, the J call TRBJ1-6, with 9 bases identical to TRBD1. Losses at the gene ends were 5 bases for V and 3 bases for J; bases not matched to a gene: 8. In germline, CDR1 is PRHDT, CDR2 FYEKMQ (reference sequence). The CDR3 extends over 17 amino acids. CDR3 sequence (DNA): TGTGCCAGCAGCACAGGACAGGGGCTTAACTATAATTCACCCCTCCACTTT. It encodes CASSTGQGLNYNSPLHF.

The chain links TRBV25-1 to TRBJ2-5, with D tentatively TRBD2 (6 bases). From germline, CDR1 is MGHDK and CDR2 SYGVNS. CDR3 length: 16 residues. V shed 6 bases and J shed 5 bases, with 22 bases lying between them. CDR3 DNA sequence: TGTGCCAGCAGCTTGGGCGGTAGCGGTACTAGGGAGACCCAGTACTTC. Translated: CASSLGGSGTRETQYF.

The J gene is TRBJ1-1, the V gene TRBV6-5; perhaps TRBD1 as D (5 bases). This CDR3 comprises 15 residues. Trimming cost V 4 bases and J 3 bases, with 15 bases left between them. Germline CDR1 is MNHEY and CDR2 is SVGAGI. CDR3 sequence: CASSFLSGADTEAFF. The CDR3, as DNA: TGTGCCAGCAGTTTTTTATCTGGGGCGGACACTGAAGCTTTCTTT.

The rearrangement links TRBV30 to TRBJ1-1; D is unresolved. Per the germline V gene, CDR1 is GTSNPN and CDR2 is SVGIG (reference sequence). This CDR3 has 11 residues. Trimming took 0 bases from V and 8 from J, leaving 7 bases between them. The CDR3: CAWSVREEAFF. The CDR3 DNA sequence: TGTGCCTGGAGTGTTCGGGAGGAAGCTTTCTTT.

This chain joins TRBV19 and TRBJ1-5, with 9 bases fitting TRBD1. CDR3 length: 16 amino acids. Trimming at V came to 8 bases and at J to 3 bases, leaving 11 bases not matched to a gene. From germline, CDR1 is LNHDA and CDR2 SQIVND (reference sequence). The CDR3 coding sequence is TGTGCCAGTCAAGAGCCCGGGACAGGGATCAATCAGCCCCAGCATTTT. Protein product: CASQEPGTGINQPQHF.

The chain employs TRBV5-1 and TRBJ2-7, with 8 bases aligning to TRBD1. The CDR3 has 14 residues. The J segment lost 1 base and the V segment lost 5 bases, leaving 5 bases of the junction unmatched. CDR1 is SGHRS and CDR2 is YFSETQ in the germline V gene. The CDR3 sequence: CASSPQGDSYEQYF. The CDR3 DNA reads as TGCGCCAGCAGTCCACAGGGGGATTCCTACGAGCAGTACTTC.

The chain links TRBV3-1 (or the pseudogene TRBV3-2) to TRBJ1-2; D is ambiguous. The V gene's germline CDR1 is LGHDT and CDR2 YNNKEL (reference sequence). The V end lost 3 bases, the J end lost 0 bases, and 5 bases lay between the germline ends. CDR3 size: 13 residues. The CDR3 bases are TGTGCCAGCAGCCATACGACTAACTATGGCTACACCTTC. This gives the protein CASSHTTNYGYTF.

V usage is TRBV5-1 and J usage is TRBJ2-7; TRBD1 agrees at 7 bases. Germline V CDR1 and CDR2: SGHRS, YFSETQ. There are 14 residues in the CDR3. The J segment lost 4 bases and the V segment lost 4 bases, leaving 8 bases of the junction unmatched. The CDR3: CASSLGTDIYEQYF. CDR3 bases: TGCGCCAGCAGCCTAGGGACAGACATTTACGAGCAGTACTTC.